This TCR beta chain was observed in a study of T-cell memory formation after mild COVID-19. Each CDR3 protein gets one entry after TCRdb re-called the 5' RACE reads with MiXCR. This table holds around 400,000 distinct CDR3 sequences, approximately 25% found once. The CDR3 length is 14 residues. Losses at the gene ends were 4 bases for V and 4 bases for J; bases not matched to a gene: 5. CDR1 is SGHRS and CDR2 is YFSETQ in the germline V gene. The sequenced sample was PBMCs or a T cell subset sorted from them (not recorded which). The J gene is TRBJ1-2, the V gene TRBV5-1, with TRBD1 matching 9 bases. The receptor was derived from an adult woman who had mild COVID-19 (a few samples of this study predate the infection). Cell type and time point are not known. The CDR3 here is CASSPPGQGYGYTF. CDR3 in DNA: TGCGCCAGCAGCCCACCGGGACAGGGCTATGGCTACACCTTC.